Shown below are 18 T cell receptor beta chains from a single sample sequenced in a study of T-cell reconstitution after alpha-beta-depleted transplantation in children. Preparation of the TCRbeta library was carried out with unique molecular identifiers. TCRdb ran MiXCR on the PCR reads and lists one entry per CDR3 protein. The data contain around 400,000 distinct CDR3 sequences, roughly 11% of them singletons. Sequenced here: PBMCs from the stem cell graft donor, sampled from the stem cell graft. The receptors here all came from a human donor who donated a stem cell graft to a child with acute myeloid leukemia.

This chain connects TRBV20-1 to TRBJ2-7, with a possible D match to TRBD1 (7 bases). The CDR3 length is 15 residues. Trimming removed 6 bases at V and 2 bases at J, with 20 bases between. From germline, CDR1 is DFQATT and CDR2 SNEGSKA (reference sequence). The CDR3 sequence: CSAGGKGASAYEQYF. For the CDR3, the DNA is TGCAGTGCCGGGGGAAAGGGGGCTTCGGCCTACGAGCAGTACTTC.

The rearrangement uses TRBV27 and TRBJ2-3; no definite D call. V lost 0 bases and J lost 4, with 8 bases in between. The CDR3 is made up of 14 amino acids. Germline assignment: CDR1 MNHEY and CDR2 SMNVEV (reference sequence). The chain's CDR3 is CASSLSGYPDTQYF. The CDR3 bases are TGTGCCAGCAGTTTATCAGGGTATCCAGATACGCAGTATTTT.

The chain links TRBV20-1 to TRBJ1-6; D might be TRBD1 (5 bases). The CDR3 is 13 residues long. Germline loops: CDR1 DFQATT, CDR2 SNEGSKA (reference sequence). V was trimmed by 6 bases and J by 7 bases, leaving 13 bases between them. In DNA form, the CDR3 reads TGCAGTGCCCACCCGGACACAAATTCACCCCTCCACTTT. It specifies CSAHPDTNSPLHF.

This clonotype was detected only a few times. In nucleotides, the CDR3 is TGTGCCAGCAGGCTAGCCCTCGGGGAGCTGTTTTTT. Residues: CASRLALGELFF. The V call is TRBV2, the J call TRBJ2-2, with D possibly matching TRBD2 (5 bases). Trimming removed 6 bases from V and 7 bases from J, with 9 bases in between. CDR1 SNHLY and CDR2 FYNNEI come from the germline V gene. This CDR3 comprises 12 residues.

This clonotype turned up a few times. The rearrangement uses TRBV10-3 and TRBJ1-5; tentatively, D is TRBD1 (5 bases). CDR3 length: 13 residues. CDR1 ENHRY and CDR2 SYGVKD come from the germline V gene. V was shortened by 6 bases and J by 3 bases, with 9 bases between the two germline ends. In nucleotides, the CDR3 is TGTGCCATCAGGGGGGAAGTCAATCAGCCCCAGCATTTT. Translation: CAIRGEVNQPQHF.

This clonotype was seen at least ten times. The J gene is TRBJ1-4, the V gene TRBV28; D is uncertain. Germline lookup yields CDR1 MDHEN and CDR2 SYDVKM. The CDR3 loop spans 16 amino acids. Trimming took off 3 bases at V and 6 bases at J, with 17 bases between the two ends. The CDR3 here is CASSFQKGGVYEKLFF. The CDR3 DNA reads as TGTGCCAGCAGTTTTCAAAAGGGTGGTGTATATGAAAAACTGTTTTTT. The full variable domain, completed using reference TRBV28 and TRBJ1-4, is DVKVTQSSRYLVKRTGEKVFLECVQDMDHENMFWYRQDPGLGLRLIYFSYDVKMKEKGDIPEGYSVSREKKERFSLILESASTNQTSMYLCASSFQKGGVYEKLFFGSGTQLSVL.

The table lists this clonotype with many counts. The gene calls are TRBV5-1 and TRBJ1-1, with 10 bases fitting TRBD1. The CDR3 is made up of 15 amino acids. Germline V CDR1 and CDR2: SGHRS, YFSETQ. V shed 4 bases and J 4 bases; nucleotides not matched to a gene: 7. The CDR3 spells CASSLQTGGGTEAFF. For the CDR3, the DNA is TGCGCCAGCAGCCTGCAGACAGGGGGCGGCACTGAAGCTTTCTTT.

V is TRBV27 and J is TRBJ2-4; 7 nucleotides match TRBD1. J lost 0 bases, V lost 2 bases, and 7 bases had no gene match. The CDR3 covers 17 residues. Germline V gives CDR1 MNHEY, CDR2 SMNVEV (reference sequence). This CDR3 reads CASSLGTATLAKNIQYF. For the CDR3, the DNA is TGTGCCAGCAGTTTAGGGACAGCGACTCTAGCCAAAAACATTCAGTACTTC.

The gene calls are TRBV4-1 and TRBJ2-5, with 9 bases lining up with TRBD2. V shed 5 bases, J shed 2 bases, and the junction held 12 bases outside the gene matches. Per the germline V gene, CDR1 is MGHRA and CDR2 is YSYEKL. This CDR3 spans 17 amino acids. The CDR3 DNA follows: TGCGCCAGCAGCTACCTTGGCGGGGGGGCCGTACAAGAGACCCAGTACTTC. This gives the protein CASSYLGGGAVQETQYF.

V usage is TRBV20-1 and J usage is TRBJ1-5; D is uncertain. CDR1 and CDR2 from the germline V gene are DFQATT and SNEGSKA (reference sequence). The germline V and J ends were trimmed by 6 bases and 1 base, with 10 bases remaining between them. The length of the CDR3 is 13 residues. CDR3 region: CSAPPGSNQPQHF. The CDR3 DNA follows: TGCAGTGCCCCACCCGGAAGCAATCAGCCCCAGCATTTT.

This clonotype appeared once. The chain uses TRBV18 and TRBJ2-1; D perhaps matches TRBD1 (5 bases). V lost 0 bases to trimming and J lost 2 bases, with 11 bases between them. The CDR3 is 16 amino acids. Germline V lookup: CDR1 KGHSH, CDR2 LQKENI. In DNA, the CDR3 is TGTGCCAGCTCACCACCCGGCAGGGTCCCCTACAATGAGCAGTTCTTC. It encodes CASSPPGRVPYNEQFF.

The chain employs TRBV20-1 and TRBJ1-3, with 8 bases that match TRBD1. The trim removed 5 bases at V and 3 bases at J, leaving 6 bases unmatched. This CDR3 region has 14 residues. In germline, CDR1 is DFQATT, CDR2 SNEGSKA (reference sequence). CDR3 region: CSAHTGGFGNTIYF. The CDR3 DNA reads TGCAGTGCTCACACAGGGGGTTTTGGAAACACCATATATTTT.

This rearrangement joins TRBV20-1 to TRBJ1-1; no firm D call. The length of the CDR3 is 14 residues. Germline CDR1 DFQATT, CDR2 SNEGSKA (reference sequence). V was pared by 3 bases and J by 0 bases, with 11 bases between. The CDR3 here is CSASKQTMNTEAFF. CDR3 nucleotides: TGCAGTGCTAGCAAACAGACTATGAACACTGAAGCTTTCTTT.

This chain links TRBV12-3 or TRBV12-4 with TRBJ1-1; D unclear. The ends were cut back, 5 bases at V and 2 bases at J, with 15 bases in the middle. This CDR3 has 15 amino acids. The CDR3 nucleotides read TGTGCCAGCAGTCCCCCAGCTCTCGGAAACACTGAAGCTTTCTTT. It yields the protein CASSPPALGNTEAFF.

The V call is TRBV11-2, the J call TRBJ2-1; 12 bases fit TRBD2. The V segment lost 5 bases and the J segment 2 bases; nucleotides outside the gene matches: 4. Germline CDR1 is SGHAT and CDR2 is FQNNGV. CDR3 length equals 16 residues. CDR3 nucleotides: TGTGCCAGCAGCACGTCTAGCGGGAGGGCCTACAATGAGCAGTTCTTC. Amino acids: CASSTSSGRAYNEQFF. Full variable domain (missing parts from reference TRBV11-2 and TRBJ2-1): EAGVAQSPRYKIIEKRQSVAFWCNPISGHATLYWYQQILGQGPKLLIQFQNNGVVDDSQLPKDRFSAERLKGVDSTLKIQPAKLEDSAVYLCASSTSSGRAYNEQFFGPGTRLTVL.

This chain links TRBV20-1 with TRBJ2-2; no firm D call. The CDR3 runs to 16 residues. The V gene's germline CDR1 is DFQATT and CDR2 SNEGSKA (reference sequence). Trimming left V 0 bases short and J 1 base short, with 12 bases between. Written as DNA, the CDR3 is TGCAGTGCTAGAGACAAAGGACGAGGGAACACCGGGGAGCTGTTTTTT. This translates into CSARDKGRGNTGELFF.

The CDR3 loop reads CSVAPWGAGGPGDTQYF. CDR3 nucleotide sequence: TGCAGCGTTGCTCCCTGGGGAGCGGGAGGGCCGGGGGATACGCAGTATTTT. The chain employs TRBV29-1 and TRBJ2-3, with TRBD2 identical over 10 bases. V shed 4 bases, J shed 6 bases, and the junction held 16 bases outside the gene matches. Per the germline V gene, CDR1 is SQVTM and CDR2 is ANQGSEA. The CDR3 spans 17 residues.

The genes are TRBV6-2 or TRBV6-3 and TRBJ1-5; 8 positions match TRBD1. Losses at the gene ends were 0 bases for V and 5 bases for J; bases not matched to a gene: 6. The germline V gene has CDR1 MNHEY and CDR2 SVGEGT. This CDR3 has 16 amino acids. The CDR3 is CASSYSTGTGHQPQHF. The CDR3 nucleotides read TGTGCCAGCAGTTACTCGACCGGGACAGGCCATCAGCCCCAGCATTTT.